This T cell receptor (beta chain) was sequenced in a study of beta chain features in type 1 diabetes. Study results and caveats: TCRB CDR3s from Type 1 diabetes patients were moderately but significantly shorter in all four CD4+ subsets.

This clone was observed a few times. Its target is unknown. This CDR3 spans 14 amino acids. Germline V gene sequence: CDR1 KGHSH, CDR2 LQKENI. V lost 3 bases, J lost 4 bases, and 12 bases lay in between. TCRB transcripts that were expressed got sequenced, as all of the isolated RNA had been reverse transcribed. Libraries were prepared by immunoSEQ multiplex PCR; TCRdb keeps only in-frame clonotypes and omits some of them. The data show some 350,000 clones, 9.5% to 10% seen once. The rearrangement joins TRBV18 to TRBJ2-5; D uncertain. The sequenced sample consisted of central memory CD4+ T cells from blood. This TCR was recovered from a man aged 25-45 years with type 1 diabetes. CDR3 nucleotides: TGTGCCAGCTCACCGGCTCTGGAATTAGAGACCCAGTACTTC. Protein sequence: CASSPALELETQYF.